A single sample is the source of the 23 T cell receptor beta chains below, sequenced in a study of PD-1 blockade in classical Hodgkin lymphoma. Brentuximab vedotin exposure varied among the patients, all of whom had relapsed after autologous stem cell transplantation. Assay used: immunoSEQ multiplex PCR; TCRdb lists only in-frame clones, some missing. The data contain more than 40,000 clones, around nine tenths of them singletons. This specimen consisted of peripheral blood mononuclear cells (PBMCs), obtained at baseline. These receptors were obtained from a human donor with classical Hodgkin lymphoma.

This rearrangement joins TRBV28 to TRBJ2-1, with D possibly being TRBD2 (6 bases). CDR1 is MDHEN and CDR2 is SYDVKM in the germline V gene. CDR3 length equals 18 residues. Trimming shortened V by 6 bases and J by 5 bases, and 26 bases separated the two germline ends. DNA for the CDR3: TGTGCCAGCAGCCCGAGGCGGAGGGCCGGAGCTCGGCACAATGAGCAGTTCTTC. This translates into CASSPRRRAGARHNEQFF.

The V gene is TRBV29-1, the J gene TRBJ1-5; D perhaps matches TRBD1 (5 bases). Germline CDR1 reads SQVTM; CDR2 reads ANQGSEA. Trimming stripped 4 bases from V and 4 bases from J, with 11 bases between. This CDR3 is 13 amino acids long. The CDR3, as DNA: TGCAGCGTTGCATCAGGGATAAATCAGCCCCAGCATTTT. Translated: CSVASGINQPQHF.

This chain joins TRBV29-1 and TRBJ1-2, with 9 bases lining up with TRBD1. Germline loops: CDR1 SQVTM, CDR2 ANQGSEA. The CDR3 has 15 residues. J was trimmed by 0 bases and V by 6 bases; bases with no gene match: 8. Here the CDR3 reads CSVARTGEANYGYTF. In DNA form, the CDR3 reads TGCAGCGTCGCTAGGACAGGGGAAGCTAACTATGGCTACACCTTC. Together with reference TRBV29-1 and TRBJ1-2, the CDR3 gives the full variable domain: SAVISQKPSRDICQRGTSLTIQCQVDSQVTMMFWYRQQPGQSLTLIATANQGSEATYESGFVIDKFPISRPNLTFSTLTVSNMSPEDSSIYLCSVARTGEANYGYTFGSGTRLTVV.

V is TRBV13 and J is TRBJ1-1, with 12 bases fitting TRBD1. This CDR3 comprises 14 residues. With 2 bases clipped from V and 11 bases from J, the junction kept 6 bases outside the gene matches. Germline V gives CDR1 PRHDT, CDR2 FYEKMQ (reference sequence). The CDR3 loop reads CASSLPGQGAWAFF. The CDR3 DNA is TGTGCCAGCAGCTTACCGGGACAGGGGGCGTGGGCTTTCTTT.

The gene calls are TRBV2 and TRBJ2-5, with D maybe TRBD1 (5 bases). The germline gives CDR1 SNHLY, CDR2 FYNNEI. The CDR3 totals 13 residues. V lost 7 bases, J lost 1 base, and 10 bases lay in between. DNA for the CDR3: TGTGCCAGCACCAAAGGGGTCCAAGAGACCCAGTACTTC. Translated, it gives CASTKGVQETQYF.

V usage is TRBV27 and J usage is TRBJ2-2; no clear D gene. The germline CDR1 and CDR2 sequences are MNHEY and SMNVEV (reference sequence). Trimming shortened V by 3 bases and J by 5 bases, and 4 bases separated the two germline ends. The CDR3 is made up of 12 amino acids. The CDR3 region has the DNA TGTGCCAGCAGTTTCCGGACCGGGGAGCTGTTTTTT. Translating gives CASSFRTGELFF.

This clone was recorded once. The CDR3 protein is CASRTQGAGNTIYF. Here the CDR3 DNA reads TGTGCCAGCAGAACCCAGGGGGCAGGAAACACCATATATTTT. The gene calls are TRBV28 and TRBJ1-3; 8 bases are a match to TRBD1. Trimming cost V 6 bases and J 4 bases; bases outside gene matches: 5. This CDR3 contains 14 residues. Germline values: CDR1 MDHEN, CDR2 SYDVKM.

The CDR3: CASTRGAEEQFF. CDR3 in DNA: TGTGCCAGCACCCGAGGGGCAGAGGAGCAGTTCTTC. This chain links TRBV7-9 with TRBJ2-1; D is possibly TRBD1 or TRBD2 (5 bases each). Trimming took off 7 bases at V and 10 bases at J, with 14 bases between the two ends. Germline-derived CDR1 and CDR2 are SEHNR and FQNEAQ (reference sequence). The CDR3 has 12 amino acids.

This clone has just one count. The junction departs from the called germline gene at one end, perhaps through a read error. The chain carries TRBV29-1 and TRBJ1-2; tentative D call: TRBD1 (6 bases). CDR3 size: 8 residues. Germline loops: CDR1 SQVTM, CDR2 ANQGSEA. CDR3 loop: CSDGQRGF. The CDR3 region has the DNA TGCAGCGACGGACAGCGAGGCTTC.

This chain uses TRBV27 with TRBJ2-3, with TRBD1 identical over 7 bases. CDR1 MNHEY and CDR2 SMNVEV come from the germline V gene (reference sequence). There are 14 residues in the CDR3. J lost 2 bases, V lost 5 bases, and 4 bases had no gene match. In DNA, the CDR3 is TGTGCCAGCAGTGCCGACAGGGCCACAGATACGCAGTATTTT. Translated: CASSADRATDTQYF.

V and J are TRBV5-1 and TRBJ1-4; TRBD1 might be the D (5 bases). From germline, CDR1 is SGHRS and CDR2 YFSETQ. The CDR3 is 17 amino acids. The ends were cut back, 4 bases at V and 4 bases at J, with 20 bases in the middle. This CDR3 reads CASSATIPGLINEKLFF. The DNA for the CDR3 is TGCGCCAGCAGCGCCACGATTCCGGGACTTATTAATGAAAAACTGTTTTTT.

The CDR3 reads CASSVGLVGSRGQETQYF. The CDR3 coding sequence is TGTGCCAGCAGCGTAGGACTGGTCGGGTCAAGGGGCCAAGAGACCCAGTACTTC. The chain joins TRBV9 to TRBJ2-5, with D possibly being TRBD1 (5 bases). Germline values: CDR1 SGDLS, CDR2 YYNGEE. V lost 0 bases, J lost 1 base, and 19 bases lay in between. This CDR3 has 18 amino acids.

This chain connects TRBV4-2 to TRBJ2-1; 8 bases match TRBD2. The trim removed 1 base at V and 7 bases at J, leaving 6 bases unmatched. Per the germline V gene, CDR1 is LGHNA and CDR2 is YNFKEQ. The CDR3 spans 15 residues. The CDR3 region is CASSQGPAGGNEQFF. The DNA of the CDR3 is TGTGCCAGCAGCCAAGGTCCGGCGGGGGGTAATGAGCAGTTCTTC.

V and J are TRBV7-8 and TRBJ2-5; TRBD2 aligns across 9 bases. The V segment lost 1 base and the J segment 8 bases; nucleotides outside the gene matches: 14. CDR3 length equals 17 residues. Germline V gives CDR1 SGHVS, CDR2 FQNEAQ. In DNA, the CDR3 is TGTGCCAGCAGCTTAGTAGGGGGGCTAGCGGGGAAGGGAACCCAGTACTTC. Translated, it gives CASSLVGGLAGKGTQYF.

The chain is built from TRBV29-1 and TRBJ2-1, with TRBD2 matching over 10 bases. The CDR3 loop spans 16 amino acids. The germline CDR1 and CDR2 sequences are SQVTM and ANQGSEA. V shed 1 base and J 1 base; nucleotides not matched to a gene: 4. DNA for the CDR3: TGCAGCGTTGAAGGGCTAGCGGGAGTATCCTACAATGAGCAGTTCTTC. Encoded protein: CSVEGLAGVSYNEQFF.

This chain uses TRBV9 with TRBJ2-1; 7 bases are a match to TRBD1. The CDR3 length is 17 residues. The germline V gene has CDR1 SGDLS and CDR2 YYNGEE. V was clipped by 3 bases and J by 0 bases; unmatched bases: 9. The CDR3 here is CASSERQGPFSYNEQFF. DNA of the CDR3: TGTGCCAGCAGCGAGAGACAGGGCCCGTTCTCCTACAATGAGCAGTTCTTC. Combining the CDR3 with reference TRBV9 and TRBJ2-1 gives the whole variable domain DSGVTQTPKHLITATGQRVTLRCSPRSGDLSVYWYQQSLDQGLQFLIQYYNGEERAKGNILERFSAQQFPDLHSELNLSSLELGDSALYFCASSERQGPFSYNEQFFGPGTRLTVL.

The chain has TRBV19 and TRBJ1-2, with 8 nucleotides matching TRBD1. V lost 0 bases and J lost 4; bases outside the gene matches: 7. The CDR3 length is 16 residues. CDR1 LNHDA and CDR2 SQIVND come from the germline V gene (reference sequence). The CDR3 sequence is CASSIEGGQGFYGYTF. As DNA, the CDR3 is TGTGCCAGTAGTATAGAGGGCGGACAGGGATTCTATGGCTACACCTTC.

This chain links TRBV6-5 with TRBJ2-1; unclear D gene. CDR3 length: 14 residues. The germline gives CDR1 MNHEY, CDR2 SVGAGI. V shed 3 bases and J shed 4 bases, with 10 bases lying between them. The DNA for the CDR3 is TGTGCCAGCAGTTATGGGCAGGAATACAATGAGCAGTTCTTC. Encoded protein: CASSYGQEYNEQFF.

V gene TRBV14 combines with J gene TRBJ1-6; D gene ambiguous. The germline gives CDR1 SGHDN, CDR2 FVKESK. Deletions cut 3 bases from V and 8 bases from J, with 17 bases between. The CDR3 is made up of 16 amino acids. CDR3 bases: TGTGCCAGCAGCCATCGTTACCGGAGGTCGGATTCACCCCTCCACTTT. Its translation: CASSHRYRRSDSPLHF.

The rearrangement uses TRBV7-2 and TRBJ2-3; D may correspond to TRBD1 or TRBD2 (6 bases each). Germline loops: CDR1 SGHTA, CDR2 FQGNSA. The CDR3 length is 15 residues. V shed 4 bases and J shed 2 bases, with 13 bases lying between them. This CDR3 reads CASSSAGHNTDTQYF. For the CDR3, the DNA is TGTGCCAGCAGCTCCGCGGGACACAACACAGATACGCAGTATTTT.

This chain connects TRBV19 to TRBJ1-5; TRBD1 is a possible D gene (5 bases). The CDR3 has 14 amino acids. Germline assignment: CDR1 LNHDA and CDR2 SQIVND (reference sequence). Trimming left V 4 bases short and J 6 bases short, with 13 bases between. CDR3 sequence reads: CASSNFRVFQPQHF. The CDR3 nucleotides are TGTGCCAGTAGTAACTTCAGGGTCTTTCAGCCCCAGCATTTT.

This rearrangement joins TRBV20-1 to TRBJ2-3; D not resolved. This CDR3 is built from 10 residues. The V end lost 5 bases, the J end lost 4 bases, and 4 bases lay between the germline ends. Germline-derived CDR1 and CDR2 are DFQATT and SNEGSKA (reference sequence). The CDR3 loop is CSALADTQYF. In DNA, the CDR3 is TGCAGTGCTCTTGCAGATACGCAGTATTTT.

V is TRBV6-1 and J is TRBJ1-1, with a possible D match to TRBD1 (5 bases). In germline, CDR1 is MNHNS, CDR2 SASEGT. V was pared by 3 bases and J by 11 bases, with 16 bases between. The CDR3 sequence is 13 residues long. The CDR3 spells CASSEGGTHRAFF. CDR3 in DNA: TGTGCCAGCAGTGAGGGGGGGACTCATCGGGCTTTCTTT.